The 5 T cell receptor beta chains below come from one sample, sequenced in a study of OX40 agonist ivuxolimab in advanced cancers. Generated by immunoSEQ multiplex PCR, the TCRdb table keeps only in-frame clones and is missing some. The data show some 64,000 clones, with around 92% seen just once and approximately 20% held by the top ten. The sequencing here drew on CD4+ or CD8+ T cells sorted from blood, taken in a trial of the OX40 agonist ivuxolimab. The source of these receptors is an adult with an advanced solid tumor such as melanoma, head and neck, liver or kidney cancer.

This clone was seen only once. The chain has TRBV27 and TRBJ1-5; D remains unclear. Trimming took 3 bases from V and 0 from J, leaving 9 bases between them. The CDR3 runs to 15 residues. Germline CDR1 reads MNHEY; CDR2 reads SMNVEV (reference sequence). For the CDR3, the DNA is TGTGCCAGCAGTTTGGTTTATTATAGCAATCAGCCCCAGCATTTT. Translating gives CASSLVYYSNQPQHF.

This chain joins TRBV30 and TRBJ2-1; 8 bases align to TRBD2. The germline CDR1 and CDR2 sequences are GTSNPN and SVGIG (reference sequence). V trimming: 0 bases; J trimming: 8 bases; junction bases outside the gene matches: 6. This CDR3 region has 14 residues. CDR3 DNA: TGTGCCTGGAGTGTGGGCGGGAGGAGGGATGAGCAGTTCTTC. This codes for CAWSVGGRRDEQFF. Using reference TRBV30 and TRBJ2-1 for the parts outside the CDR3, the full variable domain is SQTIHQWPATLVQPVGSPLSLECTVEGTSNPNLYWYRQAAGRGLQLLFYSVGIGQISSEVPQNLSASRPQDRQFILSSKKLLLSDSGFYLCAWSVGGRRDEQFFGPGTRLTVL.

This chain joins TRBV25-1 and TRBJ2-1; 10 bases map to TRBD2. Germline loops: CDR1 MGHDK, CDR2 SYGVNS. The CDR3 length is 17 residues. J lost 7 bases, V lost 1 base, and 10 bases had no gene match. The CDR3 sequence: CASSELASGRAGNEQFF. CDR3 coding DNA: TGTGCCAGCAGTGAATTAGCGAGCGGGAGGGCCGGGAATGAGCAGTTCTTC.

The rearrangement links TRBV6-4 to TRBJ2-3; TRBD2 matches 7 bases. V trimming: 2 bases; J trimming: 1 base; junction bases outside the gene matches: 0. The CDR3 runs 14 residues. Germline CDR1 MRHNA, CDR2 SNTAGT. The CDR3 DNA is TGTGCCAGCAGTGACCGGGGGGGCACAGATACGCAGTATTTT. Protein sequence: CASSDRGGTDTQYF.

This clone was observed a single time. The rearrangement links TRBV13 to TRBJ2-2, with a tentative D call TRBD2 (5 bases). Trimming cost V 0 bases and J 9 bases, with 14 bases left between them. CDR3 length: 15 residues. Germline-derived CDR1 and CDR2 are PRHDT and FYEKMQ (reference sequence). The CDR3 sequence: CASSLGLAAPRELFF. The CDR3 region has the DNA TGTGCCAGCAGCTTAGGGCTAGCAGCCCCCCGGGAGCTGTTTTTT.